This T cell receptor (beta chain) was found in a study of beta chain features in type 1 diabetes. The entirety of the isolated RNA underwent reverse transcription, so expressed TCRB transcripts were sequenced. Sequencing was performed with immunoSEQ multiplex PCR; in TCRdb, only in-frame clones are kept and a portion is missing. The sample includes a few hundred thousand clones, 25% to 30% of them seen just once. This clone was counted many times. The CDR3 length is 14 residues. Trimming removed 3 bases from V and 8 bases from J; junction bases left unmatched: 4. Per germline, CDR1 SEHNR and CDR2 FQNEAQ (reference sequence).

The TCR sequence derives from a man aged 25-40 years in good health. The chain employs TRBV7-9 and TRBJ1-4; 9 bases line up with TRBD1. Sequences were obtained from central memory CD4+ T cells from blood. The CDR3 sequence: CASSFADRGEKLFF. The CDR3 bases are TGTGCCAGCAGCTTCGCGGACAGGGGAGAAAAACTGTTTTTT.